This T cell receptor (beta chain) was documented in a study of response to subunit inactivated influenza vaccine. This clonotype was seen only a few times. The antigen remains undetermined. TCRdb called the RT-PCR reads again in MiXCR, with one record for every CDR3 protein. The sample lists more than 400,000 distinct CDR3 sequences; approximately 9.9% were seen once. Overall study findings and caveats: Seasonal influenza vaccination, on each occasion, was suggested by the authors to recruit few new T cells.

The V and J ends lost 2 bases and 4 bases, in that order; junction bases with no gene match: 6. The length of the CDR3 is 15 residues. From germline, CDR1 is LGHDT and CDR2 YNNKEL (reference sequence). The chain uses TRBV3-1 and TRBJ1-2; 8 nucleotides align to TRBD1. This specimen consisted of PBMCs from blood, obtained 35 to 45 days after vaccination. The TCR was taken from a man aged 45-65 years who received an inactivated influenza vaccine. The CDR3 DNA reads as TGTGCCAGCAGCCAATGGGGACAGGACCGCTATGGCTACACCTTC. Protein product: CASSQWGQDRYGYTF.